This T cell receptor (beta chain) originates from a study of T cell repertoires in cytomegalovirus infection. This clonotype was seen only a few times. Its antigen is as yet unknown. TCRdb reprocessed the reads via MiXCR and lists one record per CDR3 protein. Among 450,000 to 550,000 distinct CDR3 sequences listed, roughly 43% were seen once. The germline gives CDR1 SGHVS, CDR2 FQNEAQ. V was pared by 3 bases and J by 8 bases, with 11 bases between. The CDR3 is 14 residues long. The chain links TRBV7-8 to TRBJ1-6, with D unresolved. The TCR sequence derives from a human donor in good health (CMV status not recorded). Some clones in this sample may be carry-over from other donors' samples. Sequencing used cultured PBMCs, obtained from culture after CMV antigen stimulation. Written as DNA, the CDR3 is TGTGCCAGCAGCTTCCCGTTCGGGGATTCACCCCTCCACTTT. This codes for CASSFPFGDSPLHF. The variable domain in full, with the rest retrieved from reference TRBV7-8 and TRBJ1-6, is GAGVSQSPRYKVAKRGQDVALRCDPISGHVSLFWYQQALGQGPEFLTYFQNEAQLDKSGLPSDRFFAERPEGSVSTLKIQRTQQEDSAVYLCASSFPFGDSPLHFGNGTRLTVT.